These 20 T cell receptor beta chains originate from one sample sequenced in a study of cytomegalovirus exposure and HLA in healthy donors. Amplification used 60 Vbeta primers and 13 Jbeta primers. The protocol was immunoSEQ multiplex PCR, while the TCRdb copy is restricted to in-frame clones and leaves out a portion. In the table there are approximately 140,000 clones, around two thirds of which are singletons. The specimen sequenced was PBMCs. All receptors come from a male donor in good health and CMV-seronegative.

This clone was counted a few times. The genes are TRBV12-5 and TRBJ1-4; possibly TRBD1 for D (6 bases). Germline V lookup: CDR1 LGHNT, CDR2 FRNRAP. There are 18 residues in the CDR3. V was pared by 2 bases and J by 8 bases, with 24 bases between. The chain's CDR3 is CASGLSTTGHLLLEKLFF. DNA of the CDR3: TGTGCTAGTGGTTTGTCCACCACGGGACACCTTTTACTGGAAAAACTGTTTTTT.

This chain joins TRBV25-1 and TRBJ2-3, with 8 bases that match TRBD2. The CDR3 totals 16 residues. CDR1 is MGHDK and CDR2 is SYGVNS in the germline V gene. Trimming removed 2 bases from V and 2 bases from J; junction bases left unmatched: 6. The CDR3 loop reads CASSEGSGGTTDTQYF. DNA of the CDR3: TGTGCCAGCAGTGAAGGGAGCGGGGGAACCACAGATACGCAGTATTTT.

CDR3 DNA sequence: TGTGCCAGCTCACCCAGGGGGTCCGAGCAGTACTTC. Residues: CASSPRGSEQYF. The chain couples TRBV18 to TRBJ2-7; 7 bases fit TRBD1. With V trimmed by 3 bases and J by 6 bases, 2 bases remained unmatched. The germline CDR1 and CDR2 sequences are KGHSH and LQKENI. This CDR3 is built from 12 residues.

This clone appeared a few times. The chain couples TRBV29-1 to TRBJ2-3; D gene ambiguous. V shed 4 bases and J shed 1 base, with 12 bases lying between them. In germline, CDR1 is SQVTM, CDR2 ANQGSEA. CDR3 length equals 14 residues. The CDR3 is CSVGGTVGTDTQYF. Here the CDR3 DNA reads TGCAGCGTTGGAGGAACGGTTGGCACAGATACGCAGTATTTT.

The chain uses TRBV16 and TRBJ1-5; D is unresolved. V lost 2 bases and J lost 6, with 5 bases in between. Germline V gene lookup returns CDR1 KGHSY and CDR2 FQNENV. The CDR3 contains 12 residues. The CDR3 DNA reads as TGTGCCAGCAGCCAAGCGGTTCAGCCCCAGCATTTT. Its protein product is CASSQAVQPQHF. The entire variable domain, with the rest obtained from reference TRBV16 and TRBJ1-5, is as follows: GEEVAQTPKHLVRGEGQKAKLYCAPIKGHSYVFWYQQVLKNEFKFLISFQNENVFDETGMPKERFSAKCLPNSPCSLEIQATKLEDSAVYFCASSQAVQPQHFGDGTRLSIL.

This clone has just a few counts. The chain links TRBV5-1 to TRBJ1-2; the match to TRBD1 covers 9 bases. CDR3 length: 16 amino acids. Germline values: CDR1 SGHRS, CDR2 YFSETQ. The trim removed 5 bases at V and 8 bases at J, leaving 16 bases unmatched. Here the CDR3 DNA reads TGCGCCAGCAGTCAAACTATTACAGGGGGCAGAGGAGGCTACACCTTC. It translates to CASSQTITGGRGGYTF.

The chain links TRBV29-1 to TRBJ2-3; D is perhaps TRBD2 (7 bases). This CDR3 has 15 residues. From germline, CDR1 is SQVTM and CDR2 ANQGSEA. Between the trimmed V and J ends, which lost 7 bases and 4 bases, there was a span of 21 bases. The CDR3 loop reads CSATLGTGGPDTQYF. CDR3 nucleotides: TGCAGCGCCACTTTGGGGACGGGGGGCCCAGATACGCAGTATTTT.

CDR3 coding DNA: TGTGCCAGCAGCTTAACAGTCTCTGGGGCCAACGTCCTGACTTTC. Translated: CASSLTVSGANVLTF. J is TRBJ2-6 and V is TRBV7-2; D ambiguous. Germline assignment: CDR1 SGHTA and CDR2 FQGNSA. Trimming pared 2 bases from V and 0 bases from J, leaving 5 bases between. The CDR3 covers 15 residues.

The chain is built from TRBV6-5 and TRBJ2-7, with a tentative D call TRBD1 (5 bases). The CDR3 is made up of 15 amino acids. V lost 6 bases to trimming and J lost 1 base, with 16 bases between them. Germline V CDR1 and CDR2: MNHEY, SVGAGI. CDR3 in DNA: TGTGCCAGCAGGCCCCTGGCAGGGCTTTCCTACGAGCAGTACTTC. Translation gives CASRPLAGLSYEQYF.

This clone turned up a few times. The V call is TRBV19, the J call TRBJ2-7; unclear D gene. Germline assignment: CDR1 LNHDA and CDR2 SQIVND (reference sequence). The CDR3 has 14 amino acids. V lost 4 bases and J lost 3, with 13 bases in between. The CDR3 sequence is CASSKQGANYEQYF. CDR3 in DNA: TGTGCCAGTAGTAAGCAAGGAGCCAACTACGAGCAGTACTTC. Looking up the rest from reference TRBV19 and TRBJ2-7 gives the full variable domain: DGGITQSPKYLFRKEGQNVTLSCEQNLNHDAMYWYRQDPGQGLRLIYYSQIVNDFQKGDIAEGYSVSREKKESFPLTVTSAQKNPTAFYLCASSKQGANYEQYFGPGTRLTVT.

In nucleotides, the CDR3 is TGTGCCAGCAGTGCGGACAGGAACACTGAAGCTTTCTTT. As protein: CASSADRNTEAFF. The chain links TRBV6-1 to TRBJ1-1, with D possibly being TRBD1 (6 bases). Looked up from germline, CDR1 is MNHNS and CDR2 is SASEGT. Trimming took 4 bases from V and 1 from J, leaving 7 bases between them. The CDR3 consists of 13 residues.

V and J are TRBV27 and TRBJ1-1; D gene uncertain. Looked up from germline, CDR1 is MNHEY and CDR2 is SMNVEV (reference sequence). V was trimmed by 2 bases and J by 5 bases, leaving 18 bases between them. The CDR3 totals 16 residues. CDR3 sequence reads: CASSLVGWSRGTEAFF. The CDR3 nucleotides are TGTGCCAGCAGTTTAGTCGGCTGGTCCCGAGGGACTGAAGCTTTCTTT.

The chain uses TRBV18 and TRBJ2-7; TRBD2 matches 8 bases. This CDR3 spans 15 amino acids. CDR1 is KGHSH, CDR2 LQKENI, per germline. Trimming took 3 bases from V and 4 from J; bases not matched to a gene: 8. The CDR3: CASSPGTSVSYEQYF. CDR3 coding DNA: TGTGCCAGCTCACCCGGGACTAGTGTTTCTTACGAGCAGTACTTC.

A few counts support this clone. The rearrangement joins TRBV7-3 to TRBJ1-6; possibly TRBD1 for D (5 bases). The CDR3 sequence is 16 residues long. The V gene lost 2 bases and the J gene lost 2 bases, with 10 bases spanning the gap. The V gene's germline CDR1 is SGHTA and CDR2 FQGTGA. The CDR3: CASSLVGGTYNSPLHF. The CDR3 DNA reads TGTGCCAGCAGCTTAGTGGGGGGAACCTATAATTCACCCCTCCACTTT. Full variable domain (rest looked up from reference TRBV7-3 and TRBJ1-6): GAGVSQTPSNKVTEKGKYVELRCDPISGHTALYWYRQSLGQGPEFLIYFQGTGAADDSGLPNDRFFAVRPEGSVSTLKIQRTERGDSAVYLCASSLVGGTYNSPLHFGNGTRLTVT.

The chain is built from TRBV11-2 and TRBJ2-1; D is perhaps TRBD2 (6 bases). Germline values: CDR1 SGHAT, CDR2 FQNNGV. V was trimmed by 7 bases and J by 3 bases, leaving 16 bases between them. The CDR3 spans 15 residues. CDR3 DNA sequence: TGTGCCAGCACTTCTGGTAGCGGATTCTACAATGAGCAGTTCTTC. Encoded protein: CASTSGSGFYNEQFF. Variable domain in full (rest from reference TRBV11-2 and TRBJ2-1): EAGVAQSPRYKIIEKRQSVAFWCNPISGHATLYWYQQILGQGPKLLIQFQNNGVVDDSQLPKDRFSAERLKGVDSTLKIQPAKLEDSAVYLCASTSGSGFYNEQFFGPGTRLTVL.

The chain joins TRBV29-1 to TRBJ1-1, with 9 positions matching TRBD1. The CDR3 extends over 13 amino acids. The germline V gene has CDR1 SQVTM and CDR2 ANQGSEA. The V segment lost 5 bases and the J segment 5 bases; nucleotides outside the gene matches: 6. The CDR3 nucleotides read TGCAGCGTTTCGAGACAGGGGGGGACTGAAGCTTTCTTT. This sequence encodes CSVSRQGGTEAFF.

The J gene is TRBJ1-3, the V gene TRBV19; D might be TRBD1 (5 bases). CDR3 length: 15 amino acids. Between the trimmed V and J ends, which lost 4 bases and 0 bases, there was a span of 10 bases. Per the germline V gene, CDR1 is LNHDA and CDR2 is SQIVND (reference sequence). The CDR3 nucleotides are TGTGCCAGTAGTAGCGACAGCTACTCTGGAAACACCATATATTTT. This translates into CASSSDSYSGNTIYF.

This clone was picked up a small number of times. This rearrangement joins TRBV6-1 to TRBJ2-5; 10 positions agree with TRBD2. Germline-derived CDR1 and CDR2 are MNHNS and SASEGT. Trimming cost V 9 bases and J 4 bases; bases outside gene matches: 5. The CDR3 runs 13 residues. The CDR3 DNA reads TGTGCCAGTAATCCTAGCGGGGGAGAGACCCAGTACTTC. The encoded protein is CASNPSGGETQYF.

The chain has TRBV5-1 and TRBJ1-4; 7 bases fit TRBD1. Germline CDR1 is SGHRS and CDR2 is YFSETQ. V lost 5 bases, J lost 2 bases, and 3 bases stayed unmatched. The CDR3 extends over 14 amino acids. The CDR3 spells CASRPQGTNEKLFF. CDR3 bases: TGCGCCAGCAGACCACAGGGGACTAATGAAAAACTGTTTTTT.

The chain uses TRBV18 and TRBJ1-1, with a tentative D call TRBD1 (6 bases). This CDR3 is 14 amino acids long. The germline V gene encodes CDR1 KGHSH and CDR2 LQKENI. The germline V and J ends were trimmed by 6 bases and 1 base, with 12 bases remaining between them. The CDR3 bases are TGTGCCAGCTCCGCGGACAGTGCGAACACTGAAGCTTTCTTT. Translating it yields CASSADSANTEAFF.